The present entry profiles one TCR beta chain with its context. V lost 5 bases, J lost 6 bases, and 3 bases stayed unmatched. This CDR3 has 13 residues. CDR1 is SGHRS and CDR2 is YFSETQ in the germline V gene. TCRdb's copy holds only in-frame clones and misses some; the assay was immunoSEQ multiplex PCR. The table includes tens of thousands of clones, about 88% detected once. This entry belongs to a study of OX40 agonist ivuxolimab in advanced cancers. The TCR was taken from an adult with an advanced solid tumor such as melanoma, head and neck, liver or kidney cancer. The chain is built from TRBV5-1 and TRBJ2-7, with 12 nucleotides matching TRBD1. This specimen consisted of CD4+ or CD8+ T cells sorted from blood, obtained in a trial of the OX40 agonist ivuxolimab. The CDR3 DNA sequence: TGCGCCAGCAGTCCGGGACAGGGGGCCGAGCAGTACTTC. Encoded protein: CASSPGQGAEQYF. The full variable domain, rest sourced from reference TRBV5-1 and TRBJ2-7, is KAGVTQTPRYLIKTRGQQVTLSCSPISGHRSVSWYQQTPGQGLQFLFEYFSETQRNKGNFPGRFSGRQFSNSRSEMNVSTLELGDSALYLCASSPGQGAEQYFGPGTRLTVT.